This T cell receptor beta chain was captured by sequencing in a study of blood T cell repertoires in COVID-19. The CDR3 consists of 16 residues. Germline-derived CDR1 and CDR2 are SGDLS and YYNGEE. Unmatched junction bases numbered 8, after V lost 1 base and J lost 9 bases. The table lists this clone with a few counts. The method was immunoSEQ multiplex PCR; TCRdb's version includes in-frame clones alone and lacks a portion of them. This sample has more than 110,000 clones, with almost 90% found just once. This chain joins TRBV9 and TRBJ2-1; TRBD2 matches 12 bases. Sequencing input: peripheral blood. The TCR originated in a man aged 45-65 years with active or convalescent COVID-19. The CDR3 sequence: CASSVLPSGRGIEQFF. CDR3 bases: TGTGCCAGCAGCGTACTCCCTAGCGGGAGGGGTATTGAGCAGTTCTTC.